The entry that follows covers one T cell receptor (beta chain) sequence. The source of the sample is a study of cytomegalovirus exposure and HLA in healthy donors. Looked up from germline, CDR1 is LGHNA and CDR2 is YNFKEQ. The CDR3 sequence is 19 residues long. V was trimmed by 0 bases and J by 3 bases, leaving 23 bases between them. Sequencing was performed with immunoSEQ multiplex PCR; in TCRdb, only in-frame clones are kept and a portion is missing. The sample lists around 260,000 clones, about nine tenths occurring once. The TCR comes from a woman aged 25 to 39 in good health and CMV-seronegative. The sample comprised PBMCs. The rearrangement joins TRBV4-2 to TRBJ1-2; TRBD1 is a possible D gene (6 bases). The CDR3 nucleotides read TGTGCCAGCAGCCAAGATGGGCCCCTGGCAGGGGAGAGGTACTATGGCTACACCTTC. This codes for CASSQDGPLAGERYYGYTF.